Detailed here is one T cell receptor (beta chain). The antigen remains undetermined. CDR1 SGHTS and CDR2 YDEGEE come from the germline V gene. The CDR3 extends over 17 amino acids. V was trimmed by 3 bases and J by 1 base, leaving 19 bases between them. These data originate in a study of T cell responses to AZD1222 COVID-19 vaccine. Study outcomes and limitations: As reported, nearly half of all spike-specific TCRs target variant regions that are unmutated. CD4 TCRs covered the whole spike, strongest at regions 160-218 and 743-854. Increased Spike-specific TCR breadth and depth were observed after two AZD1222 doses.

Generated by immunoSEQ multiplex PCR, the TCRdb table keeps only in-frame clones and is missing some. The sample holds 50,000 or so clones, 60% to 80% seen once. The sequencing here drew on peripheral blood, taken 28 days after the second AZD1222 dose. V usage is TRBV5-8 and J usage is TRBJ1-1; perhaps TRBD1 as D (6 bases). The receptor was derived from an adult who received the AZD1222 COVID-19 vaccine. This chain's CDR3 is CASSSEKPGHRNTEAFF. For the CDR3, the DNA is TGTGCCAGCAGCTCAGAAAAACCGGGACACCGGAACACTGAAGCTTTCTTT.